The sequence of this TCR beta chain was determined in a study of naive and memory T cell subsets (dated by TCRdb to about 2017). For the study in its entirety: An open-source, UMI-based TCR alpha and beta sequencing pipeline was applied to sorted naive and memory peripheral blood T cell subsets. Complete agreement was observed between the functional CMV T cell responses and the IgG serology results. RNA was DNase-treated and reverse transcribed with TCR constant-region primers, mostly using SuperScript III. Overall study outcomes, separate from this receptor: The repertoire findings for the naive and memory subsets could not be validated, as no ground truth was available. Following error correction, more than 90% of naive TCR sequences occurred only once, which made naive abundance distributions much steeper than those of memory subsets. Gini index rose and Shannon and inverse Simpson diversity fell from naive through CM, EM and EMRA in both CD4 and CD8 cells. TCR abundance followed a power law with an exponent that was different for naive and memory subsets but consistent across the three individuals. Clonotypes were defined as single alpha or beta chain sequences, not paired alpha/beta receptors. RNA-based TCR counts may be influenced by expression changes linked to T cell activation and differentiation.

According to the germline V gene, CDR1 reads SGHAT and CDR2 reads FQNNGV. The CDR3 holds 13 amino acids from the cysteine to the phenylalanine. The DNA shown is the 39-base CDR3, in frame from base 1. The germline ends are 8 bases apart after V is trimmed by 5 bases and J by 1 base. This clonotype came up a few times. Its cognate antigen has yet to be identified. No quality values exist for individual bases; no much larger clone is one base distant. From the second PCR step onward, the TCR alpha chain libraries and the TCR beta chain libraries were amplified separately. To determine each donor's CMV status, fresh PBMCs were stimulated overnight with CMV viral lysate, and IFNgamma production from CD4+ T cells was then assessed. CD4 T cells were positively selected using Miltenyi beads, after which CD8 T cells were positively selected from the CD4-negative fraction. Cells were stained for CD3, CD4, CD8, CD45RA, CD27 and a live/dead dye and were sorted on a BD Aria II into four subsets based on CD45RA and CD27. The sorting gate for effector memory cells was CD45RA-CD27-, and the sorting gate for EMRA cells was CD45RA+CD27-. Three healthy volunteers provided blood, and each donor's sample was split into CD4 and CD8 T cells and then further divided into four differentiation subsets. About 120 ml of peripheral blood was taken from each donor, and PBMC were separated by density-gradient centrifugation on Ficoll-Paque PLUS. The sorted cells were lysed in RLT buffer, after which RNA was extracted using a Qiagen RNeasy kit and kept at -80 degrees C.

Libraries were prepared through UMI-ligation and nested PCR. To cover both TRBC1 and TRBC2, the beta constant-region primer consisted of an equimolar mix of two oligonucleotides. A single-stranded oligonucleotide containing the SP2 primer and a 12-nucleotide UMI was joined to the 3' end of the cDNA by T4 RNA ligase 1. Four rounds of PCR were used to amplify ligated cDNA, with nested alpha and beta constant-region primers being used together with the SP2 primer. The ligation reaction was kept at 16 degrees C for 20-24 hours. PCR2 was usually performed as a SYBR Green qPCR and halted at a preset threshold so that over-amplification would not occur. All purifications after the first were performed with Agencourt AMPure XP magnetic beads. Libraries were quantified by Qubit and checked on a TapeStation, with a main peak expected near 650 bp. Sequencing of the pooled libraries was done on an Illumina MiSeq using v2 2x251 paired-end kits, which typically yielded about 1-2 million reads per sample. Each sample's library went into the pool at 4 to 4.5 nM, and about 5-7.5% PhiX was added to help with cluster recognition. The paper's processing steps were these. Decombinator assigned V and J genes to Demultiplexor-processed FASTQ reads by tag matching, allowing a single base-pair mismatch. By using UMIs, Collapsinator corrected both sequencing errors and the frequency errors caused by PCR heterogeneity. TCRs were translated and CDR3s were extracted from the conserved cysteine to the FGXG phenylalanine by CDR3Translator, with non-productive sequences being flagged. Gini, Shannon entropy and inverse Simpson indices were calculated on repertoires that had been subsampled to equal numbers of UMI-defined TCRs. Clonotype abundance distributions were fitted to a power law by maximum likelihood within the linear range. When run on a single naive CD8 sample, MIGEC and the pipeline yielded similar UMI counts, similar unique TCR numbers and similar clonal distributions. Repertoires were searched for about 7,300 CMV-associated CDR3 sequences compiled from VDJdb and a published dataset. TCRdb's own reprocessing of the public reads used fastp at Q25 and MiXCR and kept productive beta chains. Each entry merges the rows of one CDR3 protein and shows their most common DNA and genes. The V and J calls shown here were made by TCRdb, not taken from the authors' results. The sample table lists around 29,000 distinct CDR3 sequences, about 10% of them with a count of one. Approximately 15% of the sample is held by the ten biggest clonotypes.

Sequencing was performed on effector memory CD4+ T cells from blood. The sample's cell subset or site label, decoded: effector memory, CD45RA- CD27-. This TCR was sampled from a human donor in good health. The chain employs TRBV11-2 and TRBJ1-1; there is no confident call for the D gene. The DNA sequence is TGTGCCAGCAGCAAAGGTTGGAACACTGAAGCTTTCTTT. This gives the protein CASSKGWNTEAFF.